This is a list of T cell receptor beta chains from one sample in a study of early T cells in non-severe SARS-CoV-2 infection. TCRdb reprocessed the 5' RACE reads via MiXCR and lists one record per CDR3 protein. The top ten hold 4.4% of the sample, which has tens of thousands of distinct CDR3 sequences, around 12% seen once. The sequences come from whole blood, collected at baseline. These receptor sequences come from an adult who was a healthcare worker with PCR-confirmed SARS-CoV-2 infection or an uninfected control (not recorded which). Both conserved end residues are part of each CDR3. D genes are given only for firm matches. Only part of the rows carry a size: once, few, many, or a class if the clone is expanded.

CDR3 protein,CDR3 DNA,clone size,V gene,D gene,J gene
CASSLNDGQPQHF,TGTGCCAGCAGTTTAAACGACGGTCAGCCCCAGCATTTT,few,TRBV12-3/TRBV12-4,-,TRBJ1-5
CATSDSGRANEQFF,TGTGCCACCAGTGATTCCGGGAGGGCGAATGAGCAGTTCTTC,-,TRBV24-1,TRBD2,TRBJ2-1
CASSLGGGWSYNEQFF,TGTGCCAGCAGCTTAGGCGGGGGGTGGTCCTACAATGAGCAGTTCTTC,-,TRBV7-2,TRBD2,TRBJ2-1
CATSVAYQETQYF,TGTGCCACCAGTGTCGCGTACCAAGAGACCCAGTACTTC,-,TRBV24-1,-,TRBJ2-5
CASSPGRSVGGELFF,TGTGCCAGCAGTCCAGGTCGGAGTGTTGGCGGGGAGCTGTTTTTT,-,TRBV7-2,-,TRBJ2-2
CASSLALLAGRNEQFF,TGCGCCAGCAGCTTGGCCCTACTAGCGGGTCGCAATGAGCAGTTCTTC,many,TRBV5-1,TRBD2,TRBJ2-1
CASGLKGQGAFEAFF,TGTGCTAGTGGTTTGAAGGGACAGGGGGCCTTTGAAGCTTTCTTT,-,TRBV12-5,TRBD1,TRBJ1-1
CALSRDRGNEQFF,TGTGCCCTAAGCAGGGACAGGGGAAATGAGCAGTTCTTC,-,TRBV28,TRBD1,TRBJ2-1
CASSFGLMGNEQFF,TGTGCCAGCAGTTTTGGGTTAATGGGCAATGAGCAGTTCTTC,-,TRBV12-3/TRBV12-4,-,TRBJ2-1
CASSKSGTVNSYEQYF,TGTGCCAGCAGTAAGTCCGGGACGGTGAATTCCTACGAGCAGTACTTC,many,TRBV2,-,TRBJ2-7
CASSLKAYAARGTQYF,TGTGCCAGCAGCCTTAAGGCCTATGCAGCCCGGGGTACGCAGTATTTT,-,TRBV7-6,-,TRBJ2-3
CASSQIPWGAGTDTQYF,TGTGCCAGCAGCCAGATCCCGTGGGGGGCCGGCACAGATACGCAGTATTTT,many,TRBV14,-,TRBJ2-3
CASSETGTANYGYTF,TGTGCCAGTTCAGAGACAGGGACAGCTAACTATGGCTACACCTTC,-,TRBV12-3/TRBV12-4,TRBD1,TRBJ1-2
CASSLRRAGANVLTF,TGTGCCAGCAGCTTAAGACGGGCCGGCGCCAACGTCCTGACTTTC,-,TRBV11-2,-,TRBJ2-6
CASSLVGTQVGCNQPQHF,TGTGCCAGCAGCTTAGTGGGGACACAGGTCGGTTGCAATCAGCCCCAGCATTTT,-,TRBV11-2,-,TRBJ1-5
CACSGVASRVDTQYF,TGTGCCTGTTCAGGAGTCGCTAGCCGGGTAGATACGCAGTATTTT,few,TRBV30,-,TRBJ2-3
CASSAVNYGYTF,TGTGCCAGCAGTGCAGTCAACTATGGCTACACCTTC,-,TRBV12-3/TRBV12-4,-,TRBJ1-2
CASSQEGPALHF,TGTGCCAGCAGCCAAGAGGGACCGGCCCTCCACTTT,few,TRBV4-2,-,TRBJ1-6
CSVPLFTASYNEQFF,TGCAGCGTACCCCTCTTTACGGCGTCCTACAATGAGCAGTTCTTC,-,TRBV29-1,-,TRBJ2-1
CASSYPGLAGEETQYF,TGTGCCAGCAGTTACCCGGGACTAGCGGGGGAGGAGACCCAGTACTTC,-,TRBV3-1,TRBD2,TRBJ2-5
CASSFTGQGDQETQYF,TGTGCCAGCAGCTTCACGGGACAGGGGGACCAAGAGACCCAGTACTTC,-,TRBV5-6,TRBD1,TRBJ2-5
CASSSTGVGNTIYF,TGTGCCAGCAGCTCGACAGGGGTTGGAAACACTATATATTTT,few,TRBV7-3,TRBD1,TRBJ1-3
CSVAPGRGPVYEQYF,TGCAGCGTTGCCCCTGGCAGGGGGCCCGTCTACGAGCAGTACTTC,many,TRBV29-1,TRBD1,TRBJ2-7
CASSGAPGGTYEQYF,TGTGCCAGCAGTGGAGCTCCAGGGGGGACCTACGAGCAGTACTTC,-,TRBV2,-,TRBJ2-7
CASSQDGGTQLSYEQYF,TGCGCCAGCAGCCAAGATGGTGGGACACAACTTTCCTACGAGCAGTACTTC,few,TRBV4-1,-,TRBJ2-7
CASSLLVSRTDTQYF,TGTGCCAGCAGCCTACTAGTCAGTCGCACAGATACGCAGTATTTT,-,TRBV14,-,TRBJ2-3
CASSQRVEARTEAFF,TGTGCCAGCAGCCAGCGGGTCGAAGCCCGTACTGAAGCTTTCTTT,few,TRBV4-2,-,TRBJ1-1
CASSELNGYTF,TGTGCCAGCAGTGAATTAAATGGCTACACCTTC,-,TRBV25-1,-,TRBJ1-2
CASQGQVSNQPQHF,TGTGCCTCCCAGGGACAGGTTAGCAATCAGCCCCAGCATTTT,few,TRBV12-3/TRBV12-4,TRBD1,TRBJ1-5
CASSPNPGLAGGAKNIQYF,TGCGCCAGCAGCCCGAACCCGGGACTAGCGGGAGGGGCCAAAAACATTCAGTACTTC,few,TRBV5-1,TRBD2,TRBJ2-4
CASSSHRGGEAFF,TGTGCCAGCAGTTCCCACAGGGGAGGTGAAGCTTTCTTT,-,TRBV12-3/TRBV12-4,TRBD1,TRBJ1-1